This is a list of T cell receptor beta chains from one sample in a study of persistence of HIV-infected CD4 T cells. Their target antigens are unknown. The assay was immunoSEQ multiplex PCR, and TCRdb's table has in-frame clones only and misses some. Found here are 36,000 or so clones, more than 75% of them singletons; the top ten hold roughly 0.97%. The source material was cultured CD4+ T cells from PBMCs, sampled from a patient who received antiretroviral therapy. These receptors were taken from an adult with HIV. The donor label of this sample is uncertain. Both conserved end residues are part of each CDR3. D genes are given only for firm matches. Clone size is shown for a subset of rows, as once, few, many or a class of expanded clone.

V gene: TRBV15; D gene: -; J gene: TRBJ1-6; clone size: few; CDR3 DNA: TGTGCCACCAGCAGAAGTGCGGGCAGCAATTCACCCCTCCACTTT; CDR3 protein: CATSRSAGSNSPLHF
V gene: TRBV9; D gene: -; J gene: TRBJ2-1; clone size: -; CDR3 DNA: TGTGCCAGCAGCGTAGCTGGCTGGCCAACCTACAATGAGCAGTTCTTC; CDR3 protein: CASSVAGWPTYNEQFF
V gene: TRBV25-1; D gene: -; J gene: TRBJ2-7; clone size: -; CDR3 DNA: TGTGCCAGCAGTGAATATAGGGCGGGCAGCTACGAGCAGTACTTC; CDR3 protein: CASSEYRAGSYEQYF
V gene: TRBV5-8; D gene: -; J gene: TRBJ1-5; clone size: -; CDR3 DNA: TGTGCCAGCAGCTTGGGGGATAGTTCTAATCAGCCCCAGCATTTT; CDR3 protein: CASSLGDSSNQPQHF
V gene: TRBV30; D gene: -; J gene: TRBJ2-7; clone size: -; CDR3 DNA: TGTGCCTGGAGTGTACAAAACCGGCCTGGCGAGCAGTACTTC; CDR3 protein: CAWSVQNRPGEQYF
V gene: TRBV29-1; D gene: TRBD1; J gene: TRBJ1-1; clone size: -; CDR3 DNA: TGCAGCGCCACCCGGACAGGCCAGAACACTGAAGCTTTCTTT; CDR3 protein: CSATRTGQNTEAFF
V gene: TRBV2; D gene: TRBD1; J gene: TRBJ1-1; clone size: -; CDR3 DNA: TGTGCCAGCAGCGGGGACAGGCTCTTAGCTTTCTTT; CDR3 protein: CASSGDRLLAFF
V gene: TRBV5-1; D gene: TRBD1; J gene: TRBJ2-7; clone size: -; CDR3 DNA: TGCGCCAGCAGCTGGACAGGGGGCAACTACGAGCAGTACTTC; CDR3 protein: CASSWTGGNYEQYF
V gene: TRBV5-1; D gene: TRBD1; J gene: TRBJ1-1; clone size: -; CDR3 DNA: TGCGCCAGCAGCCCAGGACAGGGGGCGATTAGGACTGAAGCTTTCTTT; CDR3 protein: CASSPGQGAIRTEAFF
V gene: TRBV30; D gene: TRBD1; J gene: TRBJ1-2; clone size: -; CDR3 DNA: TGTGCCTGGAGCCGGGACAGGGGGCTCGGCTACACCTTC; CDR3 protein: CAWSRDRGLGYTF
V gene: TRBV7-3; D gene: TRBD2; J gene: TRBJ2-1; clone size: -; CDR3 DNA: TGTGCCAGCAGCTTAACGTTAGCGGGGGCACCAGGTCATGAGCAGTTCTTC; CDR3 protein: CASSLTLAGAPGHEQFF
V gene: TRBV6-5; D gene: -; J gene: TRBJ1-5; clone size: -; CDR3 DNA: TGTGCCAGCAGTTACATGGGGGCTTCTAATCAGCCCCAGCATTTT; CDR3 protein: CASSYMGASNQPQHF
V gene: TRBV7-3; D gene: TRBD1; J gene: TRBJ1-2; clone size: -; CDR3 DNA: TGTGCCAGCAGCTCGGGACAGGGAGGTGCCTGGGGAAGCTACACCTTC; CDR3 protein: CASSSGQGGAWGSYTF
V gene: TRBV18; D gene: TRBD2; J gene: TRBJ2-5; clone size: -; CDR3 DNA: TGTGCCAGCTCACCCTTCTCCCTTCGACTAGCGGGGGCTGATTACCAAGAGACCCAGTACTTC; CDR3 protein: CASSPFSLRLAGADYQETQYF
V gene: TRBV13; D gene: -; J gene: TRBJ1-1; clone size: few; CDR3 DNA: TGTGCCAGCAGCTTAAGGGATACTGAAGCTTTCTTT; CDR3 protein: CASSLRDTEAFF
V gene: TRBV18; D gene: -; J gene: TRBJ1-5; clone size: -; CDR3 DNA: TGTGCCAGCTCACCTGAGGGCCGGGGCAATCAGCCCCAGCATTTT; CDR3 protein: CASSPEGRGNQPQHF
V gene: TRBV6-5; D gene: -; J gene: TRBJ1-1; clone size: -; CDR3 DNA: TGTGCCAGCAGTTACCCTGGACAGCAGGGCACTGAAGCTTTCTTT; CDR3 protein: CASSYPGQQGTEAFF
V gene: TRBV6-6; D gene: -; J gene: TRBJ1-6; clone size: -; CDR3 DNA: TGTGCCAGCAGCGTCCAAGCAACTAATAATTCACCCCTCCACTTT; CDR3 protein: CASSVQATNNSPLHF
V gene: TRBV30; D gene: TRBD1; J gene: TRBJ1-1; clone size: -; CDR3 DNA: TGTGCCCGCACCGGGACAGGGAGGAACACTGAAGCTTTCTTT; CDR3 protein: CARTGTGRNTEAFF
V gene: TRBV2; D gene: TRBD1; J gene: TRBJ1-2; clone size: -; CDR3 DNA: TGTGCCAGCAGGTCCGGGGGAACAGGGGCCTATGGCTACACCTTC; CDR3 protein: CASRSGGTGAYGYTF
V gene: TRBV5-6; D gene: -; J gene: TRBJ1-3; clone size: -; CDR3 DNA: TGTGCCAGCAGCTTGGTACAGCCTGGAAACACCATATATTTT; CDR3 protein: CASSLVQPGNTIYF
V gene: TRBV19; D gene: -; J gene: TRBJ2-7; clone size: -; CDR3 DNA: TGTGCCAGTAGTAGGACCCCTAACTACGAGCAGTACTTC; CDR3 protein: CASSRTPNYEQYF
V gene: TRBV5-1; D gene: -; J gene: TRBJ2-1; clone size: -; CDR3 DNA: TGCGCCAGCAGCGCGGGGACGAGCTCCTACAATGAGCAGTTCTTC; CDR3 protein: CASSAGTSSYNEQFF
V gene: TRBV14; D gene: -; J gene: TRBJ2-3; clone size: -; CDR3 DNA: TGTGCCAGCAGCCCAGATATGCGCACAGATACGCAGTATTTT; CDR3 protein: CASSPDMRTDTQYF
V gene: TRBV10-1; D gene: -; J gene: TRBJ2-2; clone size: once; CDR3 DNA: TGCGCCAGCAGTGATCAGGGTAAACCCGGGGAGCTGTTTTTT; CDR3 protein: CASSDQGKPGELFF
V gene: TRBV25-1; D gene: TRBD1; J gene: TRBJ1-6; clone size: -; CDR3 DNA: TGTGCCAGCAGTATACAGGGACAGGCCGGCTATAATTCACCCCTCCACTTT; CDR3 protein: CASSIQGQAGYNSPLHF
V gene: TRBV14; D gene: -; J gene: TRBJ1-5; clone size: -; CDR3 DNA: TGTGCCAGCAGCCCCCGGGGCAATCAGCCCCAGCATTTT; CDR3 protein: CASSPRGNQPQHF
V gene: TRBV10-3; D gene: -; J gene: TRBJ1-6; clone size: -; CDR3 DNA: TGTGCCAGCTCCGGGCCGAATTCACCCCTCCACTTT; CDR3 protein: CASSGPNSPLHF
V gene: TRBV6-4; D gene: -; J gene: TRBJ1-2; clone size: -; CDR3 DNA: TGTGCCAGCAGCGAATCCTACGACGTACCTCGAGGGGGCTACACCTTC; CDR3 protein: CASSESYDVPRGGYTF
V gene: TRBV5-5; D gene: TRBD2; J gene: TRBJ2-3; clone size: -; CDR3 DNA: TGTGCCAGCAGCTTTAGGGTAGCGGGGGTGGGAACAGATACGCAGTATTTT; CDR3 protein: CASSFRVAGVGTDTQYF
V gene: TRBV18; D gene: TRBD1; J gene: TRBJ1-2; clone size: -; CDR3 DNA: TGTGCCAGCTCACCAGAAGTGACAGGGCCGGACTATGGCTACACCTTC; CDR3 protein: CASSPEVTGPDYGYTF
V gene: TRBV7-9; D gene: -; J gene: TRBJ2-2; clone size: -; CDR3 DNA: TGTGCCAGCAGCTCCCCTGGGGGGACCGGGGAGCTGTTTTTT; CDR3 protein: CASSSPGGTGELFF
V gene: TRBV14; D gene: -; J gene: TRBJ2-3; clone size: -; CDR3 DNA: TGTGCCAGCAGCCGAGTTGCAGGGGCTAGCACAGATACGCAGTATTTT; CDR3 protein: CASSRVAGASTDTQYF
V gene: TRBV15; D gene: -; J gene: TRBJ1-1; clone size: -; CDR3 DNA: TGTGCCACCAGCAGTAGAGCCTTTGAAGCTTTCTTT; CDR3 protein: CATSSRAFEAFF
V gene: TRBV23-1; D gene: -; J gene: TRBJ2-5; clone size: -; CDR3 DNA: TGCGCCAGCAGTCAATCGGGCAGGCCGATCTCCCAAGAGACCCAGTACTTC; CDR3 protein: CASSQSGRPISQETQYF
V gene: TRBV20-1; D gene: TRBD2; J gene: TRBJ2-7; clone size: -; CDR3 DNA: TGCAGTGCCCCCCGGGAGGCCGAGCAGTACTTC; CDR3 protein: CSAPREAEQYF
V gene: TRBV18; D gene: -; J gene: TRBJ2-6; clone size: -; CDR3 DNA: TGTGCCAGCTCACCGTCTGGGGCCAACGTCCTGACTTTC; CDR3 protein: CASSPSGANVLTF
V gene: TRBV11-3; D gene: -; J gene: TRBJ2-2; clone size: -; CDR3 DNA: TGTGCCAGCAGCTTAGTATCATCTACGGAAACCGGGGAGCTGTTTTTT; CDR3 protein: CASSLVSSTETGELFF
V gene: TRBV12-5; D gene: -; J gene: TRBJ1-4; clone size: -; CDR3 DNA: TGTGCTAGTGGTTTGGGGAGTGAAAAACTGTTTTTT; CDR3 protein: CASGLGSEKLFF
V gene: TRBV5-6; D gene: -; J gene: TRBJ1-4; clone size: -; CDR3 DNA: TGTGCCAGCAGCCCCGACGGACGGGAAAAACTGTTTTTT; CDR3 protein: CASSPDGREKLFF
V gene: TRBV6-1; D gene: TRBD2; J gene: TRBJ2-1; clone size: once; CDR3 DNA: TGTGCCAGCAGTGACGGACTAGCGGGGGGCAATGAGCAGTTCTTC; CDR3 protein: CASSDGLAGGNEQFF
V gene: TRBV19; D gene: TRBD2; J gene: TRBJ2-1; clone size: -; CDR3 DNA: TGTGCCAGTAGACCAAAAGCGGGGGCCGGGGATGAGCAGTTCTTC; CDR3 protein: CASRPKAGAGDEQFF
V gene: TRBV19; D gene: TRBD1; J gene: TRBJ2-1; clone size: -; CDR3 DNA: TGTGCCAGTAGTCCGGGACAGCGGTTTGGTGGCAATGAGCAGTTCTTC; CDR3 protein: CASSPGQRFGGNEQFF
V gene: TRBV30; D gene: TRBD1; J gene: TRBJ1-2; clone size: -; CDR3 DNA: TGTGCCTGGATAAGGACAGGGTATGTCTATGGCTACACCTTC; CDR3 protein: CAWIRTGYVYGYTF
V gene: TRBV2; D gene: TRBD1; J gene: TRBJ1-1; clone size: -; CDR3 DNA: TGTGCCAGCAGTCCCGACAGGGCGAGGGCTGAAGCTTTCTTT; CDR3 protein: CASSPDRARAEAFF
V gene: TRBV3-1/TRBV3-2; D gene: TRBD2; J gene: TRBJ2-7; clone size: -; CDR3 DNA: TGTGCCAGCAGCTTGACTAGCGGGGAGTACGAGCAGTACTTC; CDR3 protein: CASSLTSGEYEQYF
V gene: TRBV5-1; D gene: -; J gene: TRBJ1-1; clone size: -; CDR3 DNA: TGCGCCAGCAGCTTGACCCCGGTGAACACTGAAGCTTTCTTT; CDR3 protein: CASSLTPVNTEAFF
V gene: TRBV18; D gene: TRBD2; J gene: TRBJ2-1; clone size: once; CDR3 DNA: TGTGCCAGCTCACCACCAGGACTAGCGGGATACAATGAGCAGTTCTTC; CDR3 protein: CASSPPGLAGYNEQFF
V gene: TRBV3-1/TRBV3-2; D gene: -; J gene: TRBJ1-1; clone size: -; CDR3 DNA: TGTGCCAGCAGCTCCATGAGCGACACTGAAGCTTTCTTT; CDR3 protein: CASSSMSDTEAFF
V gene: TRBV9; D gene: -; J gene: TRBJ2-1; clone size: few; CDR3 DNA: TGTGCCAGCAGCGAGGGGGGCCGAACCCCCTACAATGAGCAGTTCTTC; CDR3 protein: CASSEGGRTPYNEQFF
V gene: TRBV28; D gene: TRBD1; J gene: TRBJ1-2; clone size: -; CDR3 DNA: TGTGCCAGCAGACCTCAGGGGGCGATCTATGGCTACACCTTC; CDR3 protein: CASRPQGAIYGYTF
V gene: TRBV7-3; D gene: -; J gene: TRBJ1-1; clone size: -; CDR3 DNA: TGTGCCAGCAGCTTAACGGGCAGAAACACTGAAGCTTTCTTT; CDR3 protein: CASSLTGRNTEAFF
V gene: TRBV5-1; D gene: -; J gene: TRBJ1-6; clone size: -; CDR3 DNA: TGCGCCAGCAGCTTGGAGGGCCTCGCCCTCCACTTT; CDR3 protein: CASSLEGLALHF
V gene: TRBV10-1; D gene: -; J gene: TRBJ2-3; clone size: -; CDR3 DNA: TGCGCCAGCAACGCAGGATCGGGGGCAGATACGCAGTATTTT; CDR3 protein: CASNAGSGADTQYF
V gene: TRBV12-3/TRBV12-4; D gene: -; J gene: TRBJ1-5; clone size: few; CDR3 DNA: TGTGCCAGCAGCCGCACCGGTGATCAGCCCCAGCATTTT; CDR3 protein: CASSRTGDQPQHF
V gene: TRBV5-8; D gene: -; J gene: TRBJ1-1; clone size: -; CDR3 DNA: TGTGCCAGCAGCTCCTCAATGGGATACAGGGTCTCTTTCTTT; CDR3 protein: CASSSSMGYRVSFF
V gene: TRBV6-4; D gene: -; J gene: TRBJ1-2; clone size: once; CDR3 DNA: TGTGCCAGCAGTTTGACAGCGAACTATGGCTACACCTTC; CDR3 protein: CASSLTANYGYTF
V gene: TRBV6-5; D gene: -; J gene: TRBJ1-3; clone size: -; CDR3 DNA: TGTGCCAGCAGTCCCAAGGGACTTGGAAACACCATATATTTT; CDR3 protein: CASSPKGLGNTIYF
V gene: TRBV5-6; D gene: TRBD2; J gene: TRBJ2-1; clone size: once; CDR3 DNA: TGTGCCAGCAGCTCCCTAGCGGGGGGTTACAATGAGCAGTTCTTC; CDR3 protein: CASSSLAGGYNEQFF